This T cell receptor (beta chain) was identified during a study of blood T cells in healthy people across ages. Comment on this clonotype: Its target is unknown. The junction shows a germline mismatch at one end, possibly a read error.

Germline-derived CDR1 and CDR2 are MNHEY and SMNVEV (reference sequence). CDR3 length: 14 residues. Whole-study findings and limits: In long-lived donors, naive CD4+ cell counts and diversity exceeded those of aged donors.

Next came a second PCR, run for about 6 to 11 cycles, which used a sample-barcoded 5' primer along with a J-beta primer mix. Every sample produced at least 2.5 million CDR3-containing paired-end reads. One entry per CDR3 protein, called by TCRdb with MiXCR from the 5' RACE reads. The data contain hundreds of thousands of distinct CDR3 sequences, approximately 30% of them singletons. This sequence originates from a woman of 80 years or more in good health. The V call is TRBV27, the J call TRBJ1-5; tentative D call: TRBD1 (5 bases). The sequenced sample consisted of blood. CDR3: CASRHVAGNQPQHF. The CDR3 DNA sequence: TGCGCCAGCAGGCACGTGGCAGGGAATCAGCCCCAGCATTTT.